The 4 T cell receptor beta chains listed next were all sequenced from one sample in a study of Graves' ophthalmopathy and Graves' hyperthyroidism. Amplified material comprised TCR beta CDR3 regions derived from RNA transcripts. The first-round RT-PCR employed HTBI primers together with the Qiagen OneStep RT-PCR kit. A multiplex PCR was then performed as the second round. TCRdb recomputed calls from the multiplex PCR reads with MiXCR, one row per CDR3 protein. The table records around 400,000 distinct CDR3 sequences, about 21% of them present only once. The sequenced material came from peripheral blood. These receptors originate from a young woman with stable Graves' hyperthyroidism.

This clonotype was counted a single time. Its ends do not fully match the called genes, so a read error is possible. The chain couples TRBV12-3 or TRBV12-4 to TRBJ2-7; maybe TRBD1 (6 bases). There are 14 residues in the CDR3. This chain's CDR3 is CASSHRVPAYDQYF. DNA for the CDR3: TGTGCCAGCAGCCACAGGGTGCCTGCCTACGATCAGTACTTC.

This clonotype has a single count. The rearrangement joins TRBV20-1 to TRBJ2-5; 10 positions agree with TRBD1. Germline CDR1 is DFQATT and CDR2 is SNEGSKA (reference sequence). This CDR3 is 14 amino acids long. J was trimmed by 3 bases and V by 3 bases; bases with no gene match: 4. The CDR3 DNA is TGCAGTGCTAGGGTAGGGACAGGGGAAGAGACCCAGTACTTC. It encodes CSARVGTGEETQYF.

The V gene is TRBV2, the J gene TRBJ1-2, with D possibly TRBD1 on 6 matching bases. Deletions cut 3 bases from V and 2 bases from J, with 13 bases between. This CDR3 has 15 amino acids. Germline V gives CDR1 SNHLY, CDR2 FYNNEI. CDR3 in DNA: TGTGCCAGCAGTGAGGTCCGGGGGGCAAACTATGGCTACACCTTC. This codes for CASSEVRGANYGYTF.

In its sample, this clonotype was seen many times. CDR3 amino acids: CASSTTVRSWDEQYF. The CDR3 region has the DNA TGCGCCAGCAGCACGACGGTCCGGAGTTGGGACGAGCAGTACTTC. V is TRBV4-1 and J is TRBJ2-7; D gene unclear. Germline V CDR1 and CDR2: MGHRA, YSYEKL. The CDR3 is 15 residues long. The germline V and J ends were trimmed by 5 bases and 5 bases, with 19 bases remaining between them.